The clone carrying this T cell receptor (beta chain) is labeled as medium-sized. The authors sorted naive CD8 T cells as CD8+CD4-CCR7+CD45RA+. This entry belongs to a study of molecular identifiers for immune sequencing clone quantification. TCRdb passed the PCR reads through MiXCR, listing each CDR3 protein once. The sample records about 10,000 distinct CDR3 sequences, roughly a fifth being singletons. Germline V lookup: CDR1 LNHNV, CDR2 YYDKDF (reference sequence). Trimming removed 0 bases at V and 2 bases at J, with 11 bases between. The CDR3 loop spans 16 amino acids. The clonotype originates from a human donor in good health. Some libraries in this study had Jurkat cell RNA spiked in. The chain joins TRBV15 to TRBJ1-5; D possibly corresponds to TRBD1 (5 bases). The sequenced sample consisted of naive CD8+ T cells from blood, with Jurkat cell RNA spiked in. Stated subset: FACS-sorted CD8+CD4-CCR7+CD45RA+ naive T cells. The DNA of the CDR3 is TGTGCCACCAGCAGAGATTACGGCAGGGGCAATCAGCCCCAGCATTTT. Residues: CATSRDYGRGNQPQHF.